This TCR beta chain was observed in a study of chemoradiotherapy in HPV16-positive cancers (dated by TCRdb to between 2021 and 2024). About the study as a whole: Candidate HPV-specific T-cell clones and common TCR motifs were defined by functional T-cell assays performed on cells from two HPV16-positive patients. Whether T-cell immunity against the HPV oncoproteins E6 and E7 changes during chemoradiotherapy and whether survival is affected by this immunity were examined in the study. The candidate HPV-specific TCRs and motifs were subsequently tracked in TCR repertoires obtained from 86 patients with HPV-related cancers.

CDR1 and CDR2 are drawn from the germline V gene (reference sequence): SEHNR, FQNEAQ. There are 12 amino acids in the CDR3, from cysteine to phenylalanine inclusive. The CDR3 DNA has 36 bases and is translated from base 1. Trimming removed 1 base from V and 8 bases from J, leaving 5 bases between the germline ends. Library construction relied on the immunoSEQ multiplex PCR assay. Not all clones reach the TCRdb copy of this immuneACCESS table, which keeps in-frame sequences only. Checked studies attribute under half of the gap to unresolved V genes and leave the rest unexplained. Within this sample are roughly 70,000 clones, with 88% of them counted one time only. The ten largest clones take up 4% to 4.5% of the sample. Broad study findings and their caveats: The functional definition of HPV-specific T cells was derived from only two HPV16-positive patients, and the survival association was reported for HPV16-positive patients. Expansion of candidate HPV-specific clones and E7-related TCR motifs was observed in the tumor microenvironment during treatment, whereas no such expansion was observed for non-HPV-specific T cells. Among HPV16-positive patients, expansion of HPV-responsive T cells during chemoradiotherapy was associated with better recurrence-free survival.

This clone has a single count. Its antigen is not yet known. No much larger clone is present one base from it, and per-base qualities are unavailable. Repertoires were sampled repeatedly over the course of chemoradiotherapy so that clonal expansion in the tumor microenvironment could be followed. The V gene is TRBV7-9 and the J gene is TRBJ1-4; no D gene is confidently identified. The sample in question was blood, obtained from a patient who underwent chemoradiotherapy. The source is a human donor with HPV-associated anogenital cancer. The nucleotides are TGTGCCAGCAGCTTAGTGGGGGAAAAACTGTTTTTT. It translates to CASSLVGEKLFF. Where the CDR3 stops, the reference TRBV7-9 and TRBJ1-4 genes take over; the full variable domain is DTGVSQNPRHKITKRGQNVTFRCDPISEHNRLYWYRQTLGQGPEFLTYFQNEAQLEKSRLLSDRFSAERPKGSFSTLEIQRTEQGDSAMYLCASSLVGEKLFFGSGTQLSVL.